These 21 T cell receptor beta chains were sequenced from one sample in a study of blood T cell repertoires in COVID-19. Produced via immunoSEQ multiplex PCR; TCRdb's table is partial and in-frame only. The table includes some 150,000 clones, about 80% detected once. Source material: peripheral blood. The receptors were sampled from a man in his 60s with acute or convalescent COVID-19.

The CDR3 region has the DNA TGTGCCAGCAGCGGACAGGGCGGCAATCAGCCCCAGCATTTT. This codes for CASSGQGGNQPQHF. The genes are TRBV2 and TRBJ1-5; 8 positions agree with TRBD1. This CDR3 contains 14 residues. Looked up from germline, CDR1 is SNHLY and CDR2 is FYNNEI. The V gene end was trimmed by 6 bases and the J gene end by 2 bases; junction bases not matched to a gene: 3.

The V gene is TRBV18, the J gene TRBJ2-7; TRBD2 is a possible D gene (6 bases). In germline, CDR1 is KGHSH, CDR2 LQKENI. Trimming stripped 3 bases from V and 1 base from J, with 16 bases between. This CDR3 spans 16 amino acids. The DNA for the CDR3 is TGTGCCAGCTCACCGGGAGGCGGCGCCTCTTCCTACGAGCAGTACTTC. This gives the protein CASSPGGGASSYEQYF.

This chain uses TRBV24-1 with TRBJ2-1; 8 bases agree with TRBD1. Germline V gives CDR1 KGHDR, CDR2 SFDVKD. The CDR3 covers 14 residues. The V gene end was trimmed by 5 bases and the J gene end by 3 bases; junction bases not matched to a gene: 2. The CDR3 sequence is CATSGTGNYNEQFF. CDR3 nucleotides: TGTGCCACCAGTGGGACAGGGAACTACAATGAGCAGTTCTTC.

The chain carries TRBV6-5 and TRBJ2-7; weak D call: TRBD2 (5 bases). Germline V gene data show CDR1 as MNHEY and CDR2 as SVGAGI. V lost 4 bases and J lost 4, with 20 bases in between. The CDR3 loop spans 16 amino acids. CDR3 nucleotides: TGTGCCAGCAGTTCGGCCGCTCCGGGAAAACATTACGAGCAGTACTTC. As protein: CASSSAAPGKHYEQYF.

This chain connects TRBV3-1 (or the pseudogene TRBV3-2) to TRBJ1-1, with D tentatively TRBD1 (5 bases). V shed 4 bases and J shed 0 bases, with 6 bases lying between them. In germline, CDR1 is LGHDT, CDR2 YNNKEL (reference sequence). The CDR3 loop spans 13 amino acids. CDR3 sequence (DNA): TGTGCCAGCAGCCGACAGATGAACACTGAAGCTTTCTTT. Its translation is CASSRQMNTEAFF.

This clone was counted between two and nine times. The chain joins TRBV4-1 to TRBJ2-7; a possible D gene is TRBD2 (5 bases). The CDR3 covers 13 residues. Deletions cut 1 base from V and 12 bases from J, with 16 bases between. Germline CDR1 and CDR2: MGHRA and YSYEKL. The DNA for the CDR3 is TGCGCCAGCAGCCAAGGTCTGTTTGGGAGACCGTACTTC. Translated, it gives CASSQGLFGRPYF.

V usage is TRBV5-4 and J usage is TRBJ2-1; 8 bases fit TRBD2. The CDR3 runs to 15 residues. The V segment lost 4 bases and the J segment 3 bases; nucleotides outside the gene matches: 6. From germline, CDR1 is SGHNT and CDR2 YYREEE (reference sequence). The CDR3 DNA is TGTGCCAGCAGCCGCGGGGGGAGTGACTACAATGAGCAGTTCTTC. Its translation is CASSRGGSDYNEQFF. Full variable domain (remainder filled in from reference TRBV5-4 and TRBJ2-1): ETGVTQSPTHLIKTRGQQVTLRCSSQSGHNTVSWYQQALGQGPQFIFQYYREEENGRGNFPPRFSGLQFPNYSSELNVNALELDDSALYLCASSRGGSDYNEQFFGPGTRLTVL.

V gene TRBV3-1 (or the pseudogene TRBV3-2) combines with J gene TRBJ2-5, with D unresolved. CDR1 and CDR2 (germline): LGHDT, YNNKEL (reference sequence). V lost 1 base, J lost 8 bases, and 8 bases lay in between. The CDR3 loop spans 12 amino acids. DNA of the CDR3: TGTGCCAGCAGCCAAGGGCCGGGTACCCAGTACTTC. Amino acids: CASSQGPGTQYF.

The chain carries TRBV5-8 and TRBJ1-2; maybe TRBD1 (5 bases). Trimming took off 4 bases at V and 0 bases at J, with 13 bases between the two ends. The germline V gene encodes CDR1 SGHTS and CDR2 YDEGEE. The CDR3 has 15 amino acids. The DNA of the CDR3 is TGTGCCAGCAGCCGGTACAGGCAAGCTAACTATGGCTACACCTTC. Translating gives CASSRYRQANYGYTF.

V gene TRBV24-1 combines with J gene TRBJ2-2; weak D call: TRBD2 (6 bases). This CDR3 spans 14 amino acids. The V gene's germline CDR1 is KGHDR and CDR2 SFDVKD. V gave up 4 bases and J gave up 6 bases, with 11 bases separating them. The CDR3 sequence: CATSEAGKAGELFF. CDR3 DNA sequence: TGTGCCACCAGTGAGGCGGGGAAGGCCGGGGAGCTGTTTTTT.

This chain links TRBV3-1 (or the pseudogene TRBV3-2) with TRBJ1-1, with D hard to call. The germline V gene has CDR1 LGHDT and CDR2 YNNKEL (reference sequence). Trimming left V 0 bases short and J 5 bases short, with 16 bases between. The CDR3 has 16 residues. The DNA of the CDR3 is TGTGCCAGCAGCCAAGATCTCGGCGCAGGCGGGACTGAAGCTTTCTTT. This sequence encodes CASSQDLGAGGTEAFF.

V is TRBV9 and J is TRBJ2-1; TRBD1 agrees at 7 bases. The CDR3 has 15 residues. V lost 0 bases to trimming and J lost 10 bases; unmatched junction nucleotides: 10. Germline-derived CDR1 and CDR2 are SGDLS and YYNGEE. This CDR3 is CASSVVVEGAAEQFF. The DNA of the CDR3 is TGTGCCAGCAGCGTAGTTGTCGAGGGGGCGGCGGAGCAGTTCTTC.

J is TRBJ2-7 and V is TRBV19, with 12 bases identical to TRBD2. The germline CDR1 and CDR2 sequences are LNHDA and SQIVND (reference sequence). V was clipped by 5 bases and J by 7 bases; unmatched bases: 9. The CDR3 loop spans 15 amino acids. This CDR3 reads CASSGRLAGVTEQYF. CDR3 nucleotide sequence: TGTGCCAGTAGTGGCAGACTAGCGGGGGTTACGGAGCAGTACTTC.

V is TRBV4-3 and J is TRBJ2-7; tentatively, D is TRBD1 (5 bases). The V end lost 4 bases, the J end lost 4 bases, and 17 bases lay between the germline ends. In germline, CDR1 is LGHNA, CDR2 YSLEER. The CDR3 runs to 15 residues. CDR3 DNA sequence: TGCGCCAGCAGCCCTTCCCCTAGGGGCGGATACGAGCAGTACTTC. The encoded protein is CASSPSPRGGYEQYF.

This rearrangement joins TRBV12-3 or TRBV12-4 to TRBJ1-1; D gene unclear. CDR3 size: 12 residues. The V end was cut by 5 bases, the J end by 1 base, with 5 bases between. The CDR3 sequence: CASSKQNTEAFF. The CDR3 nucleotides read TGTGCCAGCAGTAAACAGAACACTGAAGCTTTCTTT.

The CDR3 nucleotides read TGTGCCAGCAGCTTACCCGGGTCCCTGAATTCACCCCTCCACTTT. Residues: CASSLPGSLNSPLHF. The rearrangement links TRBV5-6 to TRBJ1-6; D unclear. The CDR3 runs to 15 residues. Trimming took off 2 bases at V and 7 bases at J, with 13 bases between the two ends. Germline V CDR1 and CDR2: SGHDT, YYEEEE.

This chain connects TRBV7-2 to TRBJ1-1; no firm D call. CDR3 size: 14 residues. The germline V gene has CDR1 SGHTA and CDR2 FQGNSA. Trimming shortened V by 5 bases and J by 2 bases, and 12 bases separated the two germline ends. The CDR3 nucleotides read TGTGCCAGCAGCCTTAGCCCAGTCAACACTGAAGCTTTCTTT. This encodes CASSLSPVNTEAFF.

The rearrangement joins TRBV28 to TRBJ2-1; 13 bases are a match to TRBD2. CDR1 and CDR2 from the germline V gene are MDHEN and SYDVKM. Trimming at V came to 5 bases and at J to 7 bases, leaving 2 bases not matched to a gene. This CDR3 region has 14 residues. The CDR3 protein is CASSTSGRVNEQFF. The DNA of the CDR3 is TGTGCCAGCAGTACTAGCGGGAGGGTAAATGAGCAGTTCTTC.

The V call is TRBV7-6, the J call TRBJ2-7, with TRBD1 identical over 8 bases. The CDR3 totals 16 residues. Trimming removed 6 bases from V and 6 bases from J; junction bases left unmatched: 16. The V gene's germline CDR1 is SGHVS and CDR2 FNYEAQ. The CDR3 DNA is TGTGCCAGCAGAGCGACAGGGGATCTTCTATCGGGCGAGCAGTACTTC. Translating it yields CASRATGDLLSGEQYF.

The rearrangement joins TRBV7-2 to TRBJ2-5; perhaps TRBD2 as D (7 bases). The germline V gene has CDR1 SGHTA and CDR2 FQGNSA. This CDR3 spans 17 amino acids. Trimming removed 4 bases at V and 1 base at J, with 19 bases between. CDR3 region: CASSSPPFAGAQETQYF. In DNA, the CDR3 is TGTGCCAGCAGCTCTCCTCCCTTCGCGGGGGCCCAAGAGACCCAGTACTTC.

The gene calls are TRBV4-3 and TRBJ2-2; 7 positions agree with TRBD1. In germline, CDR1 is LGHNA, CDR2 YSLEER. J gave up 1 base and V 2 bases, and 4 bases lay outside the gene matches. This CDR3 is 16 amino acids long. DNA of the CDR3: TGCGCCAGCAGCCAACAGACAGGGCGGAACACCGGGGAGCTGTTTTTT. It translates to CASSQQTGRNTGELFF.